This entry lists 17 T cell receptor beta chains sequenced from one sample in a study of shared clonotypes between healthy human individuals. Libraries were prepared by immunoSEQ multiplex PCR; TCRdb keeps only in-frame clonotypes and omits some of them. The sample lists millions of clones, approximately 95% occurring once. The material sequenced was naive CD4+ T cells from PBMCs. Regarding subset: CD45RA+ positively selected. The receptors originated from a man aged 18 to 35 in good health. Some clones in this sample may be carry-over from other donors' samples.

This chain uses TRBV7-2 with TRBJ1-5, with D possibly matching TRBD1 (6 bases). This CDR3 spans 14 amino acids. Deletions cut 5 bases from V and 10 bases from J, with 18 bases between. Germline CDR1 is SGHTA and CDR2 is FQGNSA. DNA of the CDR3: TGTGCCAGCAGCCTACAGGGTGGGGGGCATCCCCAGCATTTT. Its protein is CASSLQGGGHPQHF.

This chain uses TRBV7-2 with TRBJ2-3; TRBD2 aligns across 10 bases. Germline V CDR1 and CDR2: SGHTA, FQGNSA. The CDR3 is 16 residues long. Germline trimming cut 5 bases from V and 5 bases from J; bases unmatched to any gene: 10. Here the CDR3 DNA reads TGTGCCAGCAGCATCATAGCGGGAGGCGGGGGAGATACGCAGTATTTT. Translating it yields CASSIIAGGGGDTQYF.

The chain couples TRBV5-1 to TRBJ2-3; 9 bases are shared with TRBD2. The CDR3 extends over 17 amino acids. V was clipped by 4 bases and J by 0 bases; unmatched bases: 9. Germline CDR1 reads SGHRS; CDR2 reads YFSETQ. In DNA form, the CDR3 reads TGCGCCAGCAGCGGGAGGACTAGCGCGAGTAGCACAGATACGCAGTATTTT. Protein: CASSGRTSASSTDTQYF.

This rearrangement joins TRBV18 to TRBJ2-5; 7 positions agree with TRBD1. CDR1 and CDR2 (germline): KGHSH, LQKENI. This CDR3 spans 15 amino acids. V lost 5 bases, J lost 2 bases, and 8 bases stayed unmatched. The CDR3 region has the DNA TGTGCCAGCTCAGCCTACAGGGGATCTCAAGAGACCCAGTACTTC. As protein: CASSAYRGSQETQYF.

CDR3 region: CASTYAGHGNEQFF. The CDR3 nucleotides are TGTGCCAGCACCTATGCAGGGCACGGTAATGAGCAGTTCTTC. The V and J genes are TRBV7-3 and TRBJ2-1, with a possible D match to TRBD1 (5 bases). CDR1 is SGHTA, CDR2 FQGTGA, per germline. The CDR3 covers 14 residues. With 7 bases removed from V and 7 bases from J, the gap between germline ends came to 17 bases.

Regarding this clone: Other DNA sequences in the same sample also yield this CDR3. The chain recombines TRBV19 with TRBJ2-7; D is unclear. CDR3 length equals 11 residues. Deletions cut 5 bases from V and 3 bases from J, with 5 bases between. Germline V gives CDR1 LNHDA, CDR2 SQIVND (reference sequence). The CDR3 nucleotides read TGTGCCAGTAGTTTGGGCTACGAGCAGTACTTC. Translated, it gives CASSLGYEQYF.

The rearrangement joins TRBV7-2 to TRBJ2-7; tentative D call: TRBD1 (6 bases). Germline CDR1 reads SGHTA; CDR2 reads FQGNSA. This CDR3 is built from 15 residues. The V end lost 5 bases, the J end lost 6 bases, and 20 bases lay between the germline ends. CDR3 DNA sequence: TGTGCCAGCAGCGCAACGCCCCTGACAGGTTCCGAGCAGTACTTC. Amino acid sequence: CASSATPLTGSEQYF.

A word on this clone: Other DNA sequences within the sample encode an identical CDR3. The chain carries TRBV27 and TRBJ2-5; D remains ambiguous. With 2 bases removed from V and 4 bases from J, the gap between germline ends came to 8 bases. Germline loops: CDR1 MNHEY, CDR2 SMNVEV (reference sequence). The CDR3 runs to 13 residues. Here the CDR3 DNA reads TGTGCCAGCAGTTTAGGGCTCGGAGAGACCCAGTACTTC. Translating it yields CASSLGLGETQYF.

The table lists this clone with a count of one. The J gene is TRBJ2-2, the V gene TRBV9; TRBD2 matches 7 bases. The CDR3 spans 14 residues. Germline CDR1 reads SGDLS; CDR2 reads YYNGEE. J gave up 6 bases and V 3 bases, and 5 bases lay outside the gene matches. CDR3 DNA sequence: TGTGCCAGCAGCGGGACTACTAGCGCCGGGGAGCTGTTTTTT. It translates to CASSGTTSAGELFF. Based on the CDR3 plus reference TRBV9 and TRBJ2-2, the full variable domain is DSGVTQTPKHLITATGQRVTLRCSPRSGDLSVYWYQQSLDQGLQFLIQYYNGEERAKGNILERFSAQQFPDLHSELNLSSLELGDSALYFCASSGTTSAGELFFGEGSRLTVL.

The chain has TRBV7-9 and TRBJ1-3; D remains unclear. CDR1 is SEHNR, CDR2 FQNEAQ, per germline (reference sequence). CDR3 length: 15 residues. V was pared by 5 bases and J by 0 bases, with 11 bases between. CDR3 loop: CASSLSYSSGNTIYF. The DNA of the CDR3 is TGTGCCAGCAGCCTCAGTTACTCCTCTGGAAACACCATATATTTT.

This chain uses TRBV19 with TRBJ2-7; TRBD2 aligns across 9 bases. CDR3 length: 14 residues. J was trimmed by 6 bases and V by 4 bases; bases with no gene match: 7. The V gene's germline CDR1 is LNHDA and CDR2 SQIVND (reference sequence). CDR3 sequence reads: CASSSMGLAGEQYF. CDR3 nucleotides: TGTGCCAGTAGTAGCATGGGACTAGCAGGCGAGCAGTACTTC.

This chain joins TRBV6-5 and TRBJ1-1; 7 bases agree with TRBD1. The length of the CDR3 is 12 residues. J gave up 10 bases and V 0 bases, and 2 bases lay outside the gene matches. The V gene's germline CDR1 is MNHEY and CDR2 SVGAGI. CDR3 sequence: CASSYSGQVAFF. CDR3 in DNA: TGTGCCAGCAGTTACTCCGGACAGGTAGCTTTCTTT.

The chain couples TRBV7-2 to TRBJ2-2, with 8 nucleotides matching TRBD2. Losses at the gene ends were 2 bases for V and 5 bases for J; bases not matched to a gene: 16. Germline V lookup: CDR1 SGHTA, CDR2 FQGNSA. The CDR3 runs 19 residues. CDR3 DNA sequence: TGTGCCAGCAGCTTATCGTCCACCGTAGCGGGGATCGGGACCGGGGAGCTGTTTTTT. It yields the protein CASSLSSTVAGIGTGELFF.

This clone was counted a single time. The chain combines TRBV30 with TRBJ2-7, with 7 bases matching TRBD1. The CDR3 runs to 14 residues. Trimming cost V 5 bases and J 2 bases; bases outside gene matches: 9. Germline CDR1 is GTSNPN and CDR2 is SVGIG (reference sequence). CDR3 in amino acids: CAWGPGQPPYEQYF. CDR3 nucleotides: TGTGCCTGGGGTCCGGGACAGCCGCCCTACGAGCAGTACTTC.

The rearrangement links TRBV28 to TRBJ1-2; TRBD1 is a possible D gene (6 bases). Germline CDR1 and CDR2: MDHEN and SYDVKM. Trimming took 5 bases from V and 8 from J, leaving 12 bases between them. The CDR3 consists of 12 residues. CDR3 in DNA: TGTGCCAGCAGTGAGGGGGGAAGGGGCTACACCTTC. Translated, it gives CASSEGGRGYTF.

This clone was detected only once. The chain recombines TRBV14 with TRBJ1-1; unclear D gene. Trimming stripped 0 bases from V and 7 bases from J, with 9 bases between. Germline V gene data show CDR1 as SGHDN and CDR2 as FVKESK. The CDR3 is 13 residues long. DNA of the CDR3: TGTGCCAGCAGCCAAGAAGGGTGGGGTGAAGCTTTCTTT. This codes for CASSQEGWGEAFF. Based on the CDR3 plus reference TRBV14 and TRBJ1-1, the full variable domain is EAGVTQFPSHSVIEKGQTVTLRCDPISGHDNLYWYRRVMGKEIKFLLHFVKESKQDESGMPNNRFLAERTGGTYSTLKVQPAELEDSGVYFCASSQEGWGEAFFGQGTRLTVV.

The V and J genes are TRBV4-3 and TRBJ2-5; no clear D gene. Germline CDR1 LGHNA, CDR2 YSLEER. Trimming left V 0 bases short and J 7 bases short, with 12 bases between. There are 14 residues in the CDR3. For the CDR3, the DNA is TGCGCCAGCAGCCAAGAACGAGATACTGGGACCCAGTACTTC. Translated, it gives CASSQERDTGTQYF.